This T cell receptor (beta chain) was recorded in a study of blood T cell repertoires in COVID-19. Study overall: Nucleic acid was either cDNA or gDNA, and it came from T cells, B-cell-depleted T cells, or PBMCs.

Here immunoSEQ multiplex PCR was the method, and the copy in TCRdb shows in-frame clones only, minus some. The table has about 90,000 clones, around four fifths seen once. Germline V gene sequence: CDR1 SGHTA, CDR2 FQGNSA. The CDR3 totals 13 residues. Trimming took 4 bases from V and 7 from J; bases not matched to a gene: 7. The TCR was taken from a human donor in a cohort sampled during active COVID-19. The chain links TRBV7-2 to TRBJ2-7, with TRBD1 identical over 7 bases. Sequencing input: peripheral blood. In nucleotides, the CDR3 is TGTGCCAGCAGCTCGGACAGGTTGGAAGAGCAGTACTTC. Encoded protein: CASSSDRLEEQYF.